The source of this T cell receptor (beta chain) is a study of OX40 agonist ivuxolimab in advanced cancers. Whole-study context: Three patients showed partial responses: one hepatocellular carcinoma and two cutaneous melanoma cases.

Germline V lookup: CDR1 KGHSH, CDR2 LQKENI. The junction had 14 bases not matched to a gene; V was cut back by 3 bases and J by 9 bases. CDR3 length: 16 amino acids. Study-wide points: Several nonresponders also turned out to have low normalized T-cell clonal expansion.

At baseline, cycle 4 day 1, and cycle 7 day 1, blood was sampled. Turning to this clone: Antigen: not known.

Produced via immunoSEQ multiplex PCR; TCRdb's table is partial and in-frame only. In the table there are 70,000 to 95,000 clones, around 85% of which are singletons. Here the sequenced sample was CD4+ or CD8+ T cells sorted from blood, taken in a trial of the OX40 agonist ivuxolimab. V usage is TRBV18 and J usage is TRBJ2-1; 7 positions match TRBD2. The receptor was derived from an adult with an advanced solid tumor such as melanoma, head and neck, liver or kidney cancer. This chain's CDR3 is CASSPPSGVILTEQFF. CDR3 nucleotides: TGTGCCAGCTCACCCCCTAGCGGTGTTATTCTCACTGAGCAGTTCTTC.